This T cell receptor (beta chain) stems from a study of T cells in women clearing cervical HPV infection. Study summary: For cases, blood was sampled a median approximately 150 days after lesion detection, interquartile range about 90 to 200 days.

Method: immunoSEQ multiplex PCR; TCRdb's copy keeps in-frame clones and lacks some. The sample data list some 20,000 clones. The CDR3 spans 11 residues. Germline V gene lookup returns CDR1 LNHDA and CDR2 SQIVND (reference sequence). All donors had a single incident cervical HPV16 infection, not prevalent. Details on this clone: The read ends 3 residues shy of where the CDR3 ends; the end is completed using the germline J gene.

This TCR came from a woman between 18 and 70 years old with a cervical HPV16 infection that either progressed to CIN3+ or cleared (not recorded which). Specimen: blood buffy coat. This rearrangement joins TRBV19 to TRBJ2-4; unclear D gene. The CDR3 DNA, read in part, is TGTGCCAGTAGTATAGGGCGCGGT. Amino acid sequence: CASSIGRG. The entire CDR3 protein is CASSIGRGQYF. Variable domain in full (rest from reference TRBV19 and TRBJ2-4): DGGITQSPKYLFRKEGQNVTLSCEQNLNHDAMYWYRQDPGQGLRLIYYSQIVNDFQKGDIAEGYSVSREKKESFPLTVTSAQKNPTAFYLCASSIGRGQYFGAGTRLSVL.